The clone carrying this TCR beta chain was counted ten times or more. Its antigen remains unidentified. The source of the sample is a study of T cells in Graves' hyperthyroidism and ophthalmopathy. Study observations and caveats: The model anticipated ophthalmopathy a median about six months pre-onset. Ophthalmopathy stood apart from stable hyperthyroidism in a 13 V-J model.

Each diagnosis was grounded in clinical symptoms, serum thyroxine and TRAb, thyroid ultrasound, and orbital computed tomography. Researchers amplified the TCR beta CDR3 regions from RNA transcripts. Primed by the HTBI set, a first-round RT-PCR was run on the TCR CDR3. In TCRdb, the multiplex PCR reads were re-called with MiXCR into one record per CDR3 protein. This sample carries hundreds of thousands of distinct CDR3 sequences, just under 45% of them seen once, and the ten largest clones take under 8%. The sequenced sample was peripheral blood or thyroid tissue (not recorded which). The TCR comes from an adult man with Graves' disease, either hyperthyroidism or ophthalmopathy (not recorded which).

For the CDR3, the DNA is TGCAGCGTTCTGGGCTCTGGGGCCAACGTCCTGACTTTC. Its translation: CSVLGSGANVLTF. J is TRBJ2-6 and V is TRBV29-1; the D is unclear. The CDR3 sequence is 13 residues long. Trimming took 5 bases from V and 0 from J, leaving 5 bases between them. The germline gives CDR1 SQVTM, CDR2 ANQGSEA. Using reference TRBV29-1 and TRBJ2-6 for the parts outside the CDR3, the full variable domain is SAVISQKPSRDICQRGTSLTIQCQVDSQVTMMFWYRQQPGQSLTLIATANQGSEATYESGFVIDKFPISRPNLTFSTLTVSNMSPEDSSIYLCSVLGSGANVLTFGAGSRLTVL.